This T cell receptor beta chain was recorded in a study of CD8+CD57+ T cells in acquired aplastic anemia. In the study overall: Isolated CD4+ and CD8+ cells, once sorted, yielded DNA averaging approximately 3 ug. Broader study findings: A set of more than 25 CD8+ CDR3 sequences was shared between patients and controls, and these sequences appeared highly expressed in patients.

TCR beta VDJ and CDR3 were profiled, and genomic DNA was the template. TCRdb independently ran MiXCR on the reads; one entry per CDR3 protein. The sample has 170,000 or so distinct CDR3 sequences, around 63% seen once. Selection for sequencing was limited to patients who had shown CD8+CD57+ cell expansion by flow cytometry. All participating patients were living with severe acquired aplastic anemia. When blood sampling took place, the patients had received no therapy. Germline-derived CDR1 and CDR2 are WNHNN and SYGVQD (reference sequence). Trimming cost V 4 bases and J 7 bases, with 8 bases left between them. This CDR3 comprises 12 residues. Remarks on this clonotype: The antigen remains unidentified.

The sample comprised sorted CD4+, CD8+, or CD8+CD57+ T cells (not recorded which) from PBMCs. The clonotype originates from a human donor with aplastic anemia. V and J are TRBV10-1 and TRBJ2-1; D might be TRBD2 (5 bases). The CDR3 loop is CASSGWENEQFF. The CDR3 nucleotides are TGCGCCAGCAGTGGATGGGAGAATGAGCAGTTCTTC.